This record covers a single TCR beta chain. Its antigen is still unknown. Primers included in the PCR were 60 Vbeta and 13 Jbeta primers. TCRdb's copy holds only in-frame clones and misses some; the assay was immunoSEQ multiplex PCR. The sample has 100,000 to 150,000 clones, approximately 70% seen once; the top ten hold about 2.6%. Trimming cost V 5 bases and J 7 bases, with 18 bases left between them. There are 16 residues in the CDR3. Per germline, CDR1 MNHEY and CDR2 SMNVEV (reference sequence). These data are taken from a study of cytomegalovirus exposure and HLA in healthy donors. Study outcomes and limitations: A cluster of highly shared sequence variants was likely a sequencing artifact.

Sequences were obtained from PBMCs. This rearrangement joins TRBV27 to TRBJ1-6; D is uncertain. The source is a woman aged 60 to 75 in good health and CMV-seropositive. The CDR3 loop reads CASSTPRYTENSPLHF. The CDR3 bases are TGTGCCAGCAGTACCCCTCGGTACACGGAGAATTCACCCCTCCACTTT.